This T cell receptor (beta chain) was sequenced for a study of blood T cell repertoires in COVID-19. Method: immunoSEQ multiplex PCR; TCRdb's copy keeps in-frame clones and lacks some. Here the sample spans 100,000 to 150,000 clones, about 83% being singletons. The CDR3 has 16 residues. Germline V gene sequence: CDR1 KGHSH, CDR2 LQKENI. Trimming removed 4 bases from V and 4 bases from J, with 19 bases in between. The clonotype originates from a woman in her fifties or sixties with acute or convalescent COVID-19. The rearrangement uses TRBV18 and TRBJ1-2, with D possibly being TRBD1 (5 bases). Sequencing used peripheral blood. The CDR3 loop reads CASSQMRQKSSYGYTF. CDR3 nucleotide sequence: TGTGCCAGCTCACAAATGCGACAGAAGTCGTCCTATGGCTACACCTTC.